This T cell receptor (beta chain) was captured by sequencing in a study of tumor-infiltrating lymphocytes in primary liver carcinoma. It was from about 21-30 mg of unsorted bulk tissue that RNA and DNA were co-extracted. On this clonotype: One end of the junction fails to match germline, which may point to a read error.

The V gene's germline CDR1 is SGHAT and CDR2 FQNNGV. The CDR3 spans 15 residues. The template, around 540 ng total RNA, yielded TCR beta cDNA made with a constant-region primer. Investigators got TCR beta libraries out of three nested multiplex PCR rounds, done with slightly modified ARM-PCR. Each of the first two PCR rounds ran approximately 11 cycles with TRBV1-TRBV30 forward and C-beta reverse primers. Each CDR3 protein is one row after TCRdb ran MiXCR on the multiplex PCR reads. This sample has roughly 80,000 distinct CDR3 sequences; around 70% occur once, and the top ten carry 15% to 20%. The TCR sequence derives from a man in his forties with primary liver carcinoma and hepatitis B virus infection. The rearrangement uses TRBV11-2 and TRBJ2-1; the D call may be TRBD1 or TRBD2 (5 bases each). Specimen: liver tumor tissue from sampling region 1. Described subset: tumor region T1, superior pole. CDR3 coding DNA: TGTGCCAGCAGCCAAGGGACCAGCGCCTACAATGAGCGGTTCTTC. Amino acids: CASSQGTSAYNERFF. The entire variable domain, with the rest obtained from reference TRBV11-2 and TRBJ2-1, is as follows: EAGVAQSPRYKIIEKRQSVAFWCNPISGHATLYWYQQILGQGPKLLIQFQNNGVVDDSQLPKDRFSAERLKGVDSTLKIQPAKLEDSAVYLCASSQGTSAYNERFFGPGTRLTVL.